These 19 T cell receptor beta chains share one sample of origin, sequenced in a study of blood T cell repertoires in COVID-19. Method: immunoSEQ multiplex PCR; TCRdb's copy keeps in-frame clones and lacks some. Among around 56,000 clones, around 79% were seen once, and the ten largest hold 2.5% to 3.5%. Sequencing was done on a sample of peripheral blood. All receptors come from a man aged 60 to 69 with acute or convalescent COVID-19.

The rearrangement links TRBV18 to TRBJ2-5; possible D gene TRBD1, 6 bases. CDR1 KGHSH and CDR2 LQKENI come from the germline V gene. Trimming stripped 4 bases from V and 1 base from J, with 7 bases between. This CDR3 comprises 13 residues. The CDR3 spells CASSRDTQETQYF. In DNA, the CDR3 is TGTGCCAGCTCACGGGACACCCAAGAGACCCAGTACTTC.

The J gene is TRBJ2-7, the V gene TRBV18; 9 bases map to TRBD1. Losses at the gene ends were 4 bases for V and 3 bases for J; bases not matched to a gene: 7. This CDR3 is 15 amino acids long. From germline, CDR1 is KGHSH and CDR2 LQKENI. The CDR3 protein is CASSLPGTGHYEQYF. The DNA for the CDR3 is TGTGCCAGCTCACTCCCCGGGACAGGGCACTACGAGCAGTACTTC.

V and J are TRBV9 and TRBJ2-1, with 7 positions matching TRBD2. The germline gives CDR1 SGDLS, CDR2 YYNGEE. This CDR3 contains 14 residues. V shed 2 bases and J 2 bases; nucleotides not matched to a gene: 1. CDR3 nucleotide sequence: TGTGCCAGCAGCGTCAGCGGGACCTACAATGAGCAGTTCTTC. Protein sequence: CASSVSGTYNEQFF.

This clone turned up a few times. V gene TRBV7-9 combines with J gene TRBJ2-7; unclear D gene. The germline CDR1 and CDR2 sequences are SEHNR and FQNEAQ (reference sequence). The CDR3 spans 13 residues. V lost 3 bases, J lost 2 bases, and 8 bases lay in between. The CDR3 sequence is CASSFNLAYEQYF. CDR3 bases: TGTGCCAGCAGCTTTAACTTAGCCTACGAGCAGTACTTC.

This rearrangement joins TRBV10-3 to TRBJ1-2; weak D call: TRBD1 (6 bases). The V end lost 0 bases, the J end lost 5 bases, and 10 bases lay between the germline ends. Germline-derived CDR1 and CDR2 are ENHRY and SYGVKD. This CDR3 is 14 amino acids long. CDR3: CAISESGQTYGYTF. The CDR3 DNA follows: TGTGCCATCAGTGAGTCTGGACAGACATATGGCTACACCTTC.

The chain is built from TRBV29-1 and TRBJ1-4, with 9 bases that match TRBD1. With 4 bases clipped from V and 8 bases from J, the junction kept 8 bases outside the gene matches. This CDR3 has 14 amino acids. Germline lookup yields CDR1 SQVTM and CDR2 ANQGSEA. CDR3 coding DNA: TGCAGCGTTGCCACAGGGGGCTTAGGAGAAAAACTGTTTTTT. Translation gives CSVATGGLGEKLFF.

The rearrangement joins TRBV5-8 to TRBJ2-2; D is unresolved. CDR1 is SGHTS, CDR2 YDEGEE, per germline. The CDR3 consists of 13 residues. V lost 2 bases, J lost 1 base, and 3 bases lay in between. The chain's CDR3 is CASSLQNTGELFF. CDR3 coding DNA: TGTGCCAGCAGCTTACAGAACACCGGGGAGCTGTTTTTT.

The CDR3 here is CASSLQGSLDYGYTF. Here the CDR3 DNA reads TGTGCCAGCAGTTTGCAGGGCTCCCTTGACTATGGCTACACCTTC. The rearrangement joins TRBV27 to TRBJ1-2, with D perhaps matching TRBD1 (5 bases). Germline V lookup: CDR1 MNHEY, CDR2 SMNVEV (reference sequence). Trimming left V 3 bases short and J 3 bases short, with 14 bases between. This CDR3 comprises 15 residues.

V usage is TRBV7-9 and J usage is TRBJ1-3, with 7 bases lining up with TRBD1. CDR3 length equals 16 residues. Germline-derived CDR1 and CDR2 are SEHNR and FQNEAQ (reference sequence). With V trimmed by 5 bases and J by 0 bases, 7 bases remained unmatched. CDR3 coding DNA: TGTGCCAGCAGCCAGGGACAGCTCTCCTCTGGAAACACCATATATTTT. Translation: CASSQGQLSSGNTIYF.

The chain is built from TRBV2 and TRBJ2-4; the D gene is possibly TRBD1 (6 bases). Trimming removed 3 bases from V and 5 bases from J, with 14 bases in between. Germline V CDR1 and CDR2: SNHLY, FYNNEI. The CDR3 sequence is 15 residues long. Here the CDR3 reads CASSERGNKENIQYF. Written as DNA, the CDR3 is TGTGCCAGCAGTGAGAGGGGGAATAAGGAAAACATTCAGTACTTC.

This chain links TRBV24-1 with TRBJ1-2, with 10 bases lining up with TRBD1. In germline, CDR1 is KGHDR, CDR2 SFDVKD. This CDR3 is 14 amino acids long. The V gene end was trimmed by 3 bases and the J gene end by 6 bases; junction bases not matched to a gene: 3. The CDR3 loop reads CATSDPGQGDGYTF. The CDR3 bases are TGTGCCACCAGTGATCCTGGACAGGGGGATGGCTACACCTTC.

This clone has only a few counts. The rearrangement uses TRBV9 and TRBJ1-6; 11 bases fit TRBD1. V shed 3 bases and J 6 bases; nucleotides not matched to a gene: 2. CDR1 and CDR2 (germline): SGDLS, YYNGEE. This CDR3 is built from 15 residues. DNA for the CDR3: TGTGCCAGCAGCGCTGGACAGGGGGCTAATTCACCCCTCCACTTT. Protein product: CASSAGQGANSPLHF. Full variable domain (remainder filled in from reference TRBV9 and TRBJ1-6): DSGVTQTPKHLITATGQRVTLRCSPRSGDLSVYWYQQSLDQGLQFLIQYYNGEERAKGNILERFSAQQFPDLHSELNLSSLELGDSALYFCASSAGQGANSPLHFGNGTRLTVT.

J is TRBJ2-7 and V is TRBV13; 12 nucleotides match TRBD2. CDR1 PRHDT and CDR2 FYEKMQ come from the germline V gene (reference sequence). The CDR3 spans 18 residues. V trimming: 5 bases; J trimming: 1 base; junction bases outside the gene matches: 12. CDR3 region: CASSRGAGLAGFSYEQYF. DNA of the CDR3: TGTGCCAGCAGCCGCGGGGCCGGACTAGCGGGGTTTTCCTACGAGCAGTACTTC.

J is TRBJ1-2 and V is TRBV29-1; D perhaps matches TRBD1 (6 bases). The CDR3 runs 19 residues. The ends were cut back, 0 bases at V and 1 base at J, with 24 bases in the middle. Germline CDR1 is SQVTM and CDR2 is ANQGSEA. CDR3 sequence reads: CSVEEGARGGRSINYGYTF. In DNA form, the CDR3 reads TGCAGCGTTGAAGAGGGAGCCCGGGGGGGCCGGTCCATTAACTATGGCTACACCTTC.

The chain is built from TRBV6-5 and TRBJ1-1, with 9 bases fitting TRBD1. V trimming: 8 bases; J trimming: 3 bases; junction bases outside the gene matches: 10. CDR1 and CDR2 from the germline V gene are MNHEY and SVGAGI. The CDR3 has 15 amino acids. In nucleotides, the CDR3 is TGTGCCAGCCAAAAAGGGACAGGGCGACACACTGAAGCTTTCTTT. Translating it yields CASQKGTGRHTEAFF.

The chain couples TRBV5-6 to TRBJ1-2; 7 bases agree with TRBD1. The CDR3 is made up of 13 amino acids. The V and J ends lost 0 bases and 8 bases, in that order; junction bases with no gene match: 4. CDR1 is SGHDT, CDR2 YYEEEE, per germline. The DNA for the CDR3 is TGTGCCAGCAGCTTGGGGCAGGGGGTAGGCTACACCTTC. Protein sequence: CASSLGQGVGYTF.

The J gene is TRBJ2-3, the V gene TRBV29-1; maybe TRBD1 (6 bases). The CDR3 spans 19 residues. Trimming left V 7 bases short and J 2 bases short, with 31 bases between. Germline assignment: CDR1 SQVTM and CDR2 ANQGSEA. The CDR3 loop is CSAIGGQAPPNGNTDTQYF. The CDR3 coding sequence is TGCAGCGCCATAGGGGGACAAGCCCCACCGAATGGGAACACAGATACGCAGTATTTT.

The chain recombines TRBV18 with TRBJ1-1, with 12 bases that match TRBD1. Germline V lookup: CDR1 KGHSH, CDR2 LQKENI. This CDR3 has 15 residues. Trimming at V came to 3 bases and at J to 6 bases, leaving 5 bases not matched to a gene. The DNA for the CDR3 is TGTGCCAGCTCACCGCCCGGGACAGGGGGCCCTGAAGCTTTCTTT. Its translation is CASSPPGTGGPEAFF.

This clone was seen more than once but under ten times. The rearrangement links TRBV18 to TRBJ1-3; the match to TRBD1 covers 11 bases. J lost 0 bases, V lost 2 bases, and 6 bases had no gene match. CDR1 and CDR2 from the germline V gene are KGHSH and LQKENI. This CDR3 has 18 amino acids. The CDR3 is CASSPSPGQGGSGNTIYF. CDR3 nucleotide sequence: TGTGCCAGCTCACCAAGTCCGGGACAGGGGGGCTCTGGAAACACCATATATTTT.